Listed below are T cell receptor beta chains from one sample, sequenced in a study of vaccination and CD4 T cells after COVID-19. MiXCR, run by TCRdb on the PCR reads, gives a single entry per CDR3 protein. The sample has about 21,000 distinct CDR3 sequences; under 60% are singletons. Sequenced material: CD4+ T cells from blood, taken before SARS-CoV-2 vaccination. The receptor source for this set is a human donor who had recovered from COVID-19. Each CDR3 is given without its conserved first and last residue.

v_call	j_call	cdr3_aa
TRBV19	TRBJ1-5	ASSRGTGEYNQPQH
TRBV6-2/TRBV6-3	TRBJ1-6	ASSYRQGRTYNSPLH
TRBV20-1	TRBJ1-2	SARDPEPGLFT
TRBV27	TRBJ1-5	ASRSSGGGQPQH
TRBV15	TRBJ1-3	ATRPRGGLGNTIY
TRBV20-1	TRBJ2-1	SAPNRRGMGSSYNEQF
TRBV9	TRBJ2-5	ASSPGDSLDYQKTQY
TRBV20-1	TRBJ2-2	SAVVSSGRRAGELF
TRBV15	TRBJ1-5	ATRAGFTGAVQPQH
TRBV2	TRBJ2-1	ASSGILTSYNEQF
TRBV6-1	TRBJ2-6	ASSDLWDRQNSGANVLT
TRBV6-5	TRBJ2-1	ASSYSGGKSSYNEQF
TRBV20-1	.	SARDMREETQY
TRBV6-5	TRBJ2-2	ASSSGTNTGELF
TRBV7-9	TRBJ1-2	ASSWGRDGYT
TRBV7-2	TRBJ1-2	ASTIQPTGNYGYT
TRBV28	TRBJ2-7	ASSSPRGQDHEQY
TRBV7-9	TRBJ1-1	ASSPGGWPENTEAF
TRBV7-3	TRBJ2-1	ASSAGLAGGSYNEQF
TRBV6-1	TRBJ2-5	ASSEAFPMETQY
TRBV28	TRBJ1-5	ASTQGGSNQPQH
TRBV7-3	TRBJ2-6	ASSLSTGSGANVLT
TRBV7-9	TRBJ2-5	AGRGSGAQETQY
TRBV6-1	TRBJ2-7	ASSTRNPGQGRYEQY
TRBV28	TRBJ1-5	ASTRTGDNQPQH
TRBV19	TRBJ1-1	ATTRGQGARTEAF